A single sample is the source of the 18 T cell receptor beta chains below, sequenced in a study of T cells after yellow fever vaccination. Via MiXCR, TCRdb re-called the 5' RACE reads, giving one row per CDR3 protein. The sample carries 70,000 or so distinct CDR3 sequences, 5.5% to 7.5% recorded once. Sample: CD4+ T cells sorted from PBMCs, taken roughly 15 days after the first yellow fever vaccination. Receptors were obtained from a man between 18 and 29 years old who received the YFV17D yellow fever vaccine.

With regard to this clonotype: A clone one base away is much larger, so this may be a read error. The rearrangement joins TRBV5-1 to TRBJ2-5; D might be TRBD1 or TRBD2, each matching 5 bases. V was pared by 0 bases and J by 4 bases, with 10 bases between. The CDR3 extends over 14 amino acids. Germline values: CDR1 SGHRS, CDR2 YFSETQ. The CDR3 region has the DNA TGCGCCAGCAGCTTGGCACAGAGGGGAGAGACCCAGTACTTC. Translation: CASSLAQRGETQYF.

The sample holds many counts of this clonotype. The J gene is TRBJ1-2, the V gene TRBV7-6; D remains unclear. CDR3 length equals 14 residues. The germline V gene encodes CDR1 SGHVS and CDR2 FNYEAQ. V was trimmed by 1 base and J by 4 bases, leaving 10 bases between them. This chain's CDR3 is CASSLDGGGYGYTF. The CDR3 DNA sequence: TGTGCCAGCAGCTTAGATGGCGGTGGCTATGGCTACACCTTC.

Many counts were recorded for this clonotype. This rearrangement joins TRBV5-1 to TRBJ2-5; 15 nucleotides line up with TRBD2. The CDR3 sequence is 17 residues long. Germline V CDR1 and CDR2: SGHRS, YFSETQ. V lost 0 bases and J lost 4; bases outside the gene matches: 4. CDR3: CASSLEGLAGGVETQYF. CDR3 in DNA: TGCGCCAGCAGCTTGGAGGGACTAGCGGGGGGTGTAGAGACCCAGTACTTC.

Only a few counts were recorded for this clonotype. This rearrangement joins TRBV11-1 to TRBJ2-6, with a tentative D call TRBD2 (5 bases). CDR1 SGHAT and CDR2 FQDESV come from the germline V gene (reference sequence). V was shortened by 4 bases and J by 4 bases, with 23 bases between the two germline ends. The CDR3 consists of 19 residues. The CDR3, as DNA: TGTGCCAGCAGCTATAAGGGTTCGGGGTCCCTTAGGGGGGCCAACGTCCTGACTTTC. It codes for CASSYKGSGSLRGANVLTF. The full variable domain, in which reference TRBV11-1 and TRBJ2-6 provide the parts outside the CDR3, is EAEVAQSPRYKITEKSQAVAFWCDPISGHATLYWYRQILGQGPELLVQFQDESVVDDSQLPKDRFSAERLKGVDSTLKIQPAELGDSAMYLCASSYKGSGSLRGANVLTFGAGSRLTVL.

Ten or more counts support this clonotype. The chain employs TRBV10-3 and TRBJ2-2; perhaps TRBD1 as D (5 bases). Deletions cut 10 bases from V and 6 bases from J, with 9 bases between. The CDR3 runs 11 residues. CDR1 and CDR2 (germline): ENHRY, SYGVKD. The CDR3 DNA reads TGTGCCACTGCGACAGCCGGGGAGCTGTTTTTT. Its protein is CATATAGELFF.

This clonotype was recorded at least ten times. CDR3 DNA: TGTGCCAGCAGCTTATGGGGGCGGATAACCATGAACACTGAAGCTTTCTTT. Translation: CASSLWGRITMNTEAFF. The chain joins TRBV7-9 to TRBJ1-1; possible D gene TRBD1, 6 bases. V was cut by 2 bases and J by 0 bases, with 16 bases left in between. Germline V gene lookup returns CDR1 SEHNR and CDR2 FQNEAQ (reference sequence). The CDR3 contains 17 residues.

The rearrangement links TRBV2 to TRBJ2-3; no reliable D call. The V end lost 4 bases, the J end lost 2 bases, and 10 bases lay between the germline ends. Germline CDR1 reads SNHLY; CDR2 reads FYNNEI. This CDR3 region has 14 residues. In DNA, the CDR3 is TGTGCCAGCAGTGTGGGTCCGAACACAGATACGCAGTATTTT. Translated: CASSVGPNTDTQYF.

At least ten counts were recorded for this clonotype. V usage is TRBV7-7 and J usage is TRBJ1-2; D uncertain. CDR3 length: 11 residues. CDR1 and CDR2 from the germline V gene are SSHAT and FNYEAQ (reference sequence). The DNA of the CDR3 is TGTGCGAGTCGAGGGAACTATGGCTACACCTTC. It translates to CASRGNYGYTF. Complete variable domain (other parts from reference TRBV7-7 and TRBJ1-2): GAGVSQSPRYKVTKRGQDVTLRCDPISSHATLYWYQQALGQGPEFLTYFNYEAQPDKSGLPSDRFSAERPEGSISTLTIQRTEQRDSAMYRCASRGNYGYTFGSGTRLTVV.

This clonotype was counted ten times or more. The CDR3 loop is CASSWWRNNQPQHF. CDR3 in DNA: TGTGCCAGCAGTTGGTGGCGAAACAATCAGCCCCAGCATTTT. The chain joins TRBV6-2 or TRBV6-3 to TRBJ1-5; unclear D gene. This CDR3 spans 14 amino acids. Germline V gives CDR1 MNHEY, CDR2 SVGEGT. With 4 bases removed from V and 3 bases from J, the gap between germline ends came to 10 bases.

This clonotype was seen repeatedly, ten times or more. V and J are TRBV24-1 and TRBJ1-5, with 9 nucleotides matching TRBD1. After removal of 7 bases from V and 5 bases from J, the junction contained 8 bases not matched to a gene. CDR1 and CDR2 from the germline V gene are KGHDR and SFDVKD. The length of the CDR3 is 15 residues. The CDR3 region is CATSKTGQGYQPQHF. The CDR3 nucleotides are TGTGCCACCAGCAAGACGGGACAGGGTTATCAGCCCCAGCATTTT.

This clonotype was observed at least ten times. V gene TRBV10-3 combines with J gene TRBJ2-3, with D possibly matching TRBD1 (6 bases). V lost 5 bases and J lost 4, with 13 bases in between. The germline CDR1 and CDR2 sequences are ENHRY and SYGVKD. This CDR3 has 14 amino acids. CDR3 DNA: TGTGCCATCAGTTTAGGACAGCGGTCAGATACGCAGTATTTT. It translates to CAISLGQRSDTQYF.

This clonotype appeared many times. The CDR3 nucleotides read TGTGCCACCAGTAAGGGGCGGAACGGTGGCTACACCTTC. Its translation: CATSKGRNGGYTF. The chain recombines TRBV24-1 with TRBJ1-2, with a weak D call TRBD1 (5 bases). Per the germline V gene, CDR1 is KGHDR and CDR2 is SFDVKD. This CDR3 comprises 13 residues. Trimming shortened V by 6 bases and J by 7 bases, and 14 bases separated the two germline ends.

This chain connects TRBV7-2 to TRBJ2-5, with D perhaps TRBD2 (7 bases). The ends were cut back, 2 bases at V and 4 bases at J, with 17 bases in the middle. The CDR3 totals 16 residues. In germline, CDR1 is SGHTA, CDR2 FQGNSA. The CDR3 coding sequence is TGTACCAGCAGCTTAAATGGGGGGGCCACCGCAGAGACCCAGTACTTC. Translated: CTSSLNGGATAETQYF.

On this clonotype itself: Germline is not matched at one junction end, which may reflect a read error. The CDR3 here is CCAIGSGQSSPADTQYF. The CDR3 bases are TGCTGTGCCATAGGGTCGGGACAGTCCTCTCCTGCAGATACGCAGTATTTT. This chain connects TRBV20-1 to TRBJ2-3; 7 nucleotides line up with TRBD1. CDR3 size: 17 residues. CDR1 and CDR2 from the germline V gene are DFQATT and SNEGSKA (reference sequence).

This clonotype was detected many times. The chain joins TRBV12-3 or TRBV12-4 to TRBJ2-6; 7 nucleotides align to TRBD1. This CDR3 has 14 residues. Losses at the gene ends were 10 bases for V and 2 bases for J; bases not matched to a gene: 5. CDR3 bases: TGTGCCATCGGACAGGTGGCTGGGGCCAACGTCCTGACTTTC. It specifies CAIGQVAGANVLTF.

This clonotype has ten or more counts. The chain couples TRBV29-1 to TRBJ2-1; 10 bases are shared with TRBD2. Per germline, CDR1 SQVTM and CDR2 ANQGSEA. The ends lost 2 bases at V and 6 bases at J; junction bases unmatched: 7. The CDR3 loop spans 15 amino acids. CDR3 DNA sequence: TGCAGCGTTGAACGGCTAGCGGGGGAACTCAATGAGCAGTTCTTC. It specifies CSVERLAGELNEQFF.

This clonotype was counted at least ten times. The chain is built from TRBV7-2 and TRBJ2-2; D is perhaps TRBD2 (5 bases). This CDR3 is built from 14 residues. Trimming took 1 base from V and 8 from J, leaving 11 bases between them. Germline-derived CDR1 and CDR2 are SGHTA and FQGNSA. The CDR3 DNA sequence: TGTGCCAGCAGCTTAGTGGAGCGGCTTGGGGAGCTGTTTTTT. Protein product: CASSLVERLGELFF.

This clonotype was picked up many times. DNA for the CDR3: TGTGCCCTCCCGGGCGGGCTCAGCAATCAGCCCCAGCATTTT. Translation gives CALPGGLSNQPQHF. The V call is TRBV21-1, the J call TRBJ1-5; the D call in the table, TRBD1, was not verified against the DNA. TRBV21-1 corresponds to a pseudogene. This CDR3 region has 14 residues.